Listed here are 23 T cell receptor beta chains from one sample, sequenced in a study of beta chain features in type 1 diabetes. The authors reverse transcribed all of the isolated RNA, so sequencing captured expressed TCRB transcripts. Libraries were prepared by immunoSEQ multiplex PCR; TCRdb keeps only in-frame clonotypes and omits some of them. The repertoire consists of some 150,000 clones, with about a tenth occurring once and the leading ten covering around 0.65%. The material sequenced was central memory CD4+ T cells from blood. The origin of the receptors is a woman in her thirties or forties in good health.

V is TRBV7-6 and J is TRBJ2-7; D is perhaps TRBD1 (7 bases). Germline V lookup: CDR1 SGHVS, CDR2 FNYEAQ. The CDR3 contains 16 residues. Trimming removed 5 bases at V and 3 bases at J, with 20 bases between. CDR3 nucleotide sequence: TGTGCCAGCAGCCTAGGGGGGTTCTGGGACAGCTACGAGCAGTACTTC. The encoded protein is CASSLGGFWDSYEQYF.

This clone was counted between two and nine times. V is TRBV5-1 and J is TRBJ2-5; possible D gene TRBD1, 5 bases. Germline V gene data show CDR1 as SGHRS and CDR2 as YFSETQ. This CDR3 comprises 15 residues. Trimming pared 3 bases from V and 5 bases from J, leaving 17 bases between. The CDR3 protein is CASSSDNPLRETQYF. The CDR3 DNA follows: TGCGCCAGCAGCTCGGACAACCCGTTACGGGAGACCCAGTACTTC.

This clone turned up a few times. This rearrangement joins TRBV5-6 to TRBJ2-5, with D maybe TRBD2 (5 bases). Germline CDR1 reads SGHDT; CDR2 reads YYEEEE. Between the trimmed V and J ends, which lost 4 bases and 5 bases, there was a span of 15 bases. The CDR3 extends over 14 amino acids. This chain's CDR3 is CASSPDWDTETQYF. Here the CDR3 DNA reads TGTGCCAGCAGCCCGGACTGGGATACGGAGACCCAGTACTTC.

This clone was seen only a few times. The chain combines TRBV6-5 with TRBJ1-1, with 7 bases aligning to TRBD1. V lost 5 bases, J lost 5 bases, and 8 bases stayed unmatched. The CDR3 length is 14 residues. The V gene's germline CDR1 is MNHEY and CDR2 SVGAGI. CDR3 sequence: CASSLTGVGTEAFF. The CDR3 DNA is TGTGCCAGCAGTCTCACAGGGGTCGGAACTGAAGCTTTCTTT.

This clone was detected a few times. The chain employs TRBV6-1 and TRBJ2-5, with D unclear. CDR1 MNHNS and CDR2 SASEGT come from the germline V gene. V lost 6 bases to trimming and J lost 5 bases, with 10 bases between them. The CDR3 loop spans 12 amino acids. DNA of the CDR3: TGTGCCAGCAGCACCTATCTTGAGACCCAGTACTTC. Protein sequence: CASSTYLETQYF.

The rearrangement uses TRBV5-4 and TRBJ2-5; TRBD2 agrees at 12 bases. The CDR3 extends over 19 amino acids. Trimming removed 0 bases from V and 2 bases from J; junction bases left unmatched: 11. Germline assignment: CDR1 SGHNT and CDR2 YYREEE (reference sequence). CDR3 region: CASSLEASGGVSLQETQYF. The CDR3 DNA sequence: TGTGCCAGCAGCTTGGAGGCTAGCGGGGGGGTGTCCCTACAAGAGACCCAGTACTTC.

This chain links TRBV10-3 with TRBJ2-7; the match to TRBD1 covers 8 bases. J lost 6 bases, V lost 5 bases, and 6 bases had no gene match. Germline V gene sequence: CDR1 ENHRY, CDR2 SYGVKD. CDR3 size: 13 residues. The CDR3 here is CAISTLGTGEQYF. In DNA form, the CDR3 reads TGTGCCATCAGTACCCTTGGGACAGGCGAGCAGTACTTC.

V gene TRBV4-3 combines with J gene TRBJ2-1, with 8 bases identical to TRBD2. CDR1 is LGHNA and CDR2 is YSLEER in the germline V gene. V dropped 0 bases and J dropped 8; count of bases not matched to a gene: 12. This CDR3 comprises 17 residues. CDR3: CASSQDRGPGGHDEQFF. The DNA for the CDR3 is TGCGCCAGCAGCCAAGATCGGGGTCCGGGGGGGCATGATGAGCAGTTCTTC.

This clone has only a few counts. Other DNA sequences in the same sample also yield this CDR3. The rearrangement joins TRBV5-1 to TRBJ2-3, with 7 positions matching TRBD1. V lost 0 bases, J lost 3 bases, and 4 bases stayed unmatched. The germline gives CDR1 SGHRS, CDR2 YFSETQ. This CDR3 contains 15 residues. The CDR3 sequence is CASSLGQGSTDTQYF. DNA for the CDR3: TGCGCCAGCAGCTTGGGACAGGGTAGTACAGATACGCAGTATTTT.

This clone was seen at least ten times. This rearrangement joins TRBV2 to TRBJ1-4; D is possibly TRBD1 (5 bases). CDR1 is SNHLY and CDR2 is FYNNEI in the germline V gene. V was shortened by 6 bases and J by 5 bases, with 10 bases between the two germline ends. The CDR3 has 13 amino acids. The CDR3 protein is CASRRRGNEKLFF. The CDR3 bases are TGTGCCAGCAGGAGGCGGGGGAATGAAAAACTGTTTTTT.

This clone appeared many times. The chain employs TRBV7-9 and TRBJ2-3; possible D gene TRBD2, 6 bases. The V and J ends lost 2 bases and 0 bases respectively, with 12 bases between them. The CDR3 contains 16 residues. Germline V CDR1 and CDR2: SEHNR, FQNEAQ (reference sequence). The CDR3: CASSLNAGTSTDTQYF. CDR3 DNA sequence: TGTGCCAGCAGCTTAAACGCGGGGACCAGCACAGATACGCAGTATTTT.

V and J are TRBV7-2 and TRBJ1-1; tentative D call: TRBD1 (5 bases). The germline V and J ends were trimmed by 5 bases and 1 base, with 8 bases remaining between them. The germline V gene has CDR1 SGHTA and CDR2 FQGNSA. The CDR3 contains 13 residues. The CDR3 nucleotides are TGTGCCAGCAGCGCCACAGGGAACACTGAAGCTTTCTTT. Its translation is CASSATGNTEAFF.

This clone was recorded a few times. The V call is TRBV6-6, the J call TRBJ1-5; maybe TRBD1 (6 bases). With 5 bases removed from V and 4 bases from J, the gap between germline ends came to 9 bases. Germline loops: CDR1 MNHNY, CDR2 SVGAGI (reference sequence). This CDR3 is built from 13 residues. The CDR3, as DNA: TGTGCCAGCAGTGTCCAGGGGAATCAGCCCCAGCATTTT. Translated, it gives CASSVQGNQPQHF.

This clone has more than one count but fewer than ten. This chain uses TRBV5-6 with TRBJ2-5, with D possibly TRBD2 on 5 matching bases. This CDR3 spans 15 amino acids. V was trimmed by 3 bases and J by 5 bases, leaving 17 bases between them. Germline CDR1 is SGHDT and CDR2 is YYEEEE. The CDR3, as DNA: TGTGCCAGCAGCTCCACTCCGGGCGGGTCGGAGACCCAGTACTTC. Its protein is CASSSTPGGSETQYF.

The chain combines TRBV4-1 with TRBJ1-3; D gene unclear. CDR1 and CDR2 from the germline V gene are MGHRA and YSYEKL. Trimming pared 4 bases from V and 4 bases from J, leaving 14 bases between. The CDR3 runs to 15 residues. The CDR3 protein is CASSLDGGSGNTIYF. For the CDR3, the DNA is TGCGCCAGCAGCCTCGACGGAGGATCAGGAAACACCATATATTTT.

V gene TRBV7-2 combines with J gene TRBJ1-5, with 8 bases that match TRBD1. The V and J ends lost 4 bases and 7 bases, in that order; junction bases with no gene match: 9. CDR3 length: 15 residues. Germline V gives CDR1 SGHTA, CDR2 FQGNSA. The CDR3 DNA reads as TGTGCCAGCAGCTACGGACAGGGCGGTAGCCAGCCCCAGCATTTT. As protein: CASSYGQGGSQPQHF.

This clone was observed a few times. The chain has TRBV2 and TRBJ1-1; 7 nucleotides agree with TRBD1. CDR1 is SNHLY, CDR2 FYNNEI, per germline. The J segment lost 3 bases and the V segment lost 6 bases, leaving 7 bases of the junction unmatched. The CDR3 is made up of 14 amino acids. The CDR3 reads CASSSDRADTEAFF. CDR3 in DNA: TGTGCCAGCAGCTCCGACAGGGCGGACACTGAAGCTTTCTTT. The entire variable domain, with the rest obtained from reference TRBV2 and TRBJ1-1, is as follows: EPEVTQTPSHQVTQMGQEVILRCVPISNHLYFYWYRQILGQKVEFLVSFYNNEISEKSEIFDDQFSVERPDGSNFTLKIRSTKLEDSAMYFCASSSDRADTEAFFGQGTRLTVV.

The gene calls are TRBV6-1 and TRBJ1-2; tentatively, D is TRBD1 (5 bases). The germline CDR1 and CDR2 sequences are MNHNS and SASEGT. CDR3 size: 14 residues. V gave up 3 bases and J gave up 6 bases, with 14 bases separating them. CDR3 DNA sequence: TGTGCCAGCAGTGACCCCAGGGTTAGGCATGGCTACACCTTC. Translation: CASSDPRVRHGYTF.

The table lists this clone with many counts. The chain recombines TRBV5-6 with TRBJ2-1, with 8 bases lining up with TRBD1. This CDR3 is built from 15 residues. With 0 bases clipped from V and 6 bases from J, the junction kept 5 bases outside the gene matches. CDR1 and CDR2 (germline): SGHDT, YYEEEE. The CDR3 DNA reads TGTGCCAGCAGCTTGGACAGGGGGGCCACCAATGAGCAGTTCTTC. It is translated as CASSLDRGATNEQFF.

This clone was recorded a few times. The chain combines TRBV5-1 with TRBJ1-2, with TRBD1 matching over 7 bases. This CDR3 is 12 amino acids long. The J segment lost 3 bases and the V segment lost 4 bases, leaving 0 bases of the junction unmatched. Germline CDR1 and CDR2: SGHRS and YFSETQ. The CDR3 is CASSGTDYGYTF. The CDR3 bases are TGCGCCAGCAGCGGGACAGACTATGGCTACACCTTC.

This clone has just a few counts. This chain uses TRBV2 with TRBJ1-2; possible D gene TRBD1, 6 bases. The CDR3 runs to 13 residues. The germline V gene encodes CDR1 SNHLY and CDR2 FYNNEI. V was trimmed by 7 bases and J by 2 bases, leaving 11 bases between them. The CDR3 DNA follows: TGTGCCAGCACAAGGGACAACAACTATGGCTACACCTTC. Translating gives CASTRDNNYGYTF. The entire variable domain, with the rest obtained from reference TRBV2 and TRBJ1-2, is as follows: EPEVTQTPSHQVTQMGQEVILRCVPISNHLYFYWYRQILGQKVEFLVSFYNNEISEKSEIFDDQFSVERPDGSNFTLKIRSTKLEDSAMYFCASTRDNNYGYTFGSGTRLTVV.

This clone was observed a few times. The V gene is TRBV6-6, the J gene TRBJ1-2; 11 nucleotides match TRBD1. V was clipped by 6 bases and J by 6 bases; unmatched bases: 3. The CDR3 sequence is 13 residues long. CDR1 is MNHNY, CDR2 SVGAGI, per germline (reference sequence). The CDR3 DNA reads TGTGCCAGCAGCAGGACAGGGGGCCATGGCTACACCTTC. It encodes CASSRTGGHGYTF.

This clone has a handful of counts. The CDR3 nucleotides are TGCGCCAGCAGCTTCCCAGGAGAGCAGTTCTTC. Amino acids: CASSFPGEQFF. This rearrangement joins TRBV5-1 to TRBJ2-1; D is undetermined. The CDR3 spans 11 residues. V shed 2 bases and J shed 10 bases, with 7 bases lying between them. Per the germline V gene, CDR1 is SGHRS and CDR2 is YFSETQ.